The present entry profiles one T cell receptor beta chain with its context. There are many counts of this clonotype. Its antigen has not been determined. No base-level quality is on record; no much larger clone is a single base apart. Library preparation was by 5' RACE. Sequenced using an Illumina HiSeq 2000. A universal primer binding site was added through template switching, and the final cDNA carried a unique molecular identifier so that TCR cDNA molecules could be counted accurately. Specific primers in the conserved constant-segment region were used to synthesize first-strand cDNA for the TCR alpha and beta chains. To control for contamination, every cDNA library carried two barcodes: a SMART-Mk sample barcode plus Illumina barcodes. TruSeq adapter sequences and Illumina sample barcodes were added in two successive PCR steps. Sequencing of the TCR alpha and beta cDNA libraries was done on the Illumina HiSeq platform using custom primers. Under the source paper's analysis protocol: MiGEC processed the raw reads to extract unique molecular identifiers, while MiXCR was used to determine the CDR3 positions. Recombination models were inferred per individual with the repgenHMM and IGoR tools using an EM algorithm. Shared clonotype analysis was performed with the tcR package in R, normalizing sharing by the product of cloneset sizes. To study raw recombination without the effects of thymic and clonal selection, out-of-frame nonproductive sequences were analyzed. Using fastp trimming at Q25 and MiXCR clonotype assembly, TCRdb reanalyzed the public sequencing data and kept in-frame beta chains. Entries that share a CDR3 protein sequence are merged under the most common genes and DNA. What appears here as the V and J calls and clone size reflects TCRdb's work, not the paper's. For this sample there are roughly 690,000 distinct CDR3 sequences; 6% to 6.5% appear just once. Of the sample, 1.5% to 2% falls within the top ten clones.

This sample was taken from a study of identical twins (TCRdb year 2016). With regard to the full study: To test whether fetal clonotypes persist, this study deep-sequenced TCR alpha and beta repertoires from monozygotic twins, from unrelated adults of various ages, and from cord blood. Replicate twin experiments were performed at different times using different library preparation protocols to rule out contamination. Broad study findings and their caveats: Fewer insertions were carried by abundant cord blood beta clonotypes, a similar but weaker trend appeared in young adult naive repertoires, and no such trend appeared in memory repertoires. Conclusions relied on cross-sectional statistical analysis, since the same donors could not be followed over many years. Compared with coincidental sharing between unrelated individuals, out-of-frame TCR alpha sequences shared between twins had an excess of sequences with low generation probability. Zero-insertion analyses could be partly confounded by invariant T cells such as MAIT and iNKT, although diverse VJ usage argued against such confounding for most clonotypes. In monozygotic twins, recombination models systematically underestimated out-of-frame TCR alpha sharing, but the models matched the sharing seen between unrelated individuals. The excess sharing between twins in beta out-of-frame sequences was weaker because fewer shared sequences reduced the signal-to-noise ratio.

Based on the germline V gene (reference sequence), the CDR1 and CDR2 sequences are DFQATT and SNEGSKA. Germline trimming amounts to 4 bases on V and 6 bases on J, with 9 as the count of junction bases outside the gene matches. The CDR3 sequence holds 15 residues, the cysteine and phenylalanine included. Only CDR3 DNA is held: 45 bases, read in frame from base 1. Every donor in the study was a healthy Caucasian. The study also sequenced three unrelated non-twin adults: a male aged 18 to 29, a male aged 50 to 60 and a female aged 50 to 60. Miltenyi CD45RO+ enrichment and human naive T-cell isolation kits were used to isolate memory (CD45RO+) and naive T cells from PBMC.

The chain was built from TRBV20-1 and TRBJ2-1, with 10 bases in between that match TRBD1. Input material: naive T cells sorted from blood. The cell subset or site label on this specimen signifies: cells isolated with a human naive T-cell isolation kit. The clonotype originates from a man aged 18 to 29 in good health. The CDR3 protein is CSATLGQGIRNEQFF. In nucleotide form, the sequence is TGCAGTGCTACCCTGGGACAGGGGATCCGCAATGAGCAGTTCTTC.